These 17 T cell receptor beta chains share one sample of origin, sequenced in a study of blood T cell repertoires in COVID-19. Here immunoSEQ multiplex PCR was the method, and the copy in TCRdb shows in-frame clones only, minus some. Of approximately 390,000 clones listed, over 75% are singletons. The sequencing sample was made of PBMCs or T cells enriched from blood (not recorded which). The source is a woman aged 40 to 55 with acute COVID-19.

Details on this clone: Within the sample, other DNA sequences also encode this same CDR3. The genes are TRBV30 and TRBJ2-7, with D perhaps matching TRBD1 (6 bases). The V and J ends lost 2 bases and 0 bases respectively, with 11 bases between them. This CDR3 spans 14 amino acids. Germline V gene sequence: CDR1 GTSNPN, CDR2 SVGIG (reference sequence). The CDR3 is CAWSRGGLSYEQYF. The DNA for the CDR3 is TGTGCCTGGAGTAGAGGGGGTCTCTCCTACGAGCAGTACTTC.

As DNA, the CDR3 is TGTGCCAGCAGCCCCACATCCAGGGGGAACACTGAAGCTTTCTTT. It encodes CASSPTSRGNTEAFF. The chain combines TRBV5-6 with TRBJ1-1, with a tentative D call TRBD1 (6 bases). Deletions cut 4 bases from V and 1 base from J, with 14 bases between. Germline CDR1 SGHDT, CDR2 YYEEEE. The CDR3 is 15 residues long.

This rearrangement joins TRBV29-1 to TRBJ1-1; D might be TRBD1 (6 bases). The CDR3 has 13 residues. CDR1 is SQVTM and CDR2 is ANQGSEA in the germline V gene. The V end was cut by 4 bases, the J end by 7 bases, with 16 bases between. The CDR3: CSVGQWGGNEAFF. The CDR3, as DNA: TGCAGCGTTGGCCAGTGGGGGGGCAATGAAGCTTTCTTT.

This chain connects TRBV12-5 to TRBJ2-1; D is possibly TRBD2 (7 bases). The V and J ends lost 8 bases and 4 bases respectively, with 18 bases between them. Looked up from germline, CDR1 is LGHNT and CDR2 is FRNRAP. CDR3 size: 15 residues. The CDR3 here is CASSNPGGPYNEQFF. The CDR3 DNA follows: TGTGCTAGTTCAAACCCGGGGGGCCCTTACAATGAGCAGTTCTTC.

This clone was observed a single time. This chain joins TRBV12-3 or TRBV12-4 and TRBJ2-5, with D unclear. V lost 2 bases and J 1 base, leaving 5 bases between the germline ends. The CDR3 spans 13 residues. CDR3 loop: CASSLPSQETQYF. The CDR3 nucleotides are TGTGCCAGCAGTTTACCATCCCAAGAGACCCAGTACTTC.

A word on this clone: Other DNA sequences within the sample encode an identical CDR3. This rearrangement joins TRBV19 to TRBJ2-1; TRBD1 matches at 9 bases. The ends lost 5 bases at V and 6 bases at J; junction bases unmatched: 2. The V gene's germline CDR1 is LNHDA and CDR2 SQIVND (reference sequence). The CDR3 has 13 residues. CDR3 in amino acids: CASSLTGGNEQFF. CDR3 coding DNA: TGTGCCAGTAGTTTGACAGGGGGCAATGAGCAGTTCTTC.

The V call is TRBV5-1, the J call TRBJ2-1; TRBD1 matches at 8 bases. In germline, CDR1 is SGHRS, CDR2 YFSETQ. V was clipped by 8 bases and J by 4 bases; unmatched bases: 5. The CDR3 contains 13 residues. CDR3 loop: CASGQGPYNEQFF. The CDR3 nucleotides are TGCGCCAGTGGACAGGGTCCTTACAATGAGCAGTTCTTC.

The chain is built from TRBV5-6 and TRBJ1-5; D call uncertain. Looked up from germline, CDR1 is SGHDT and CDR2 is YYEEEE. CDR3 size: 16 residues. The V end lost 1 base, the J end lost 2 bases, and 13 bases lay between the germline ends. The CDR3 DNA reads TGTGCCAGCAGCTTGTATCAGGCGTGGGGCAATCAGCCCCAGCATTTT. Translated, it gives CASSLYQAWGNQPQHF.

The V call is TRBV19, the J call TRBJ2-7, with TRBD2 matching 11 bases. The CDR3 loop spans 17 amino acids. The trim removed 5 bases at V and 6 bases at J, leaving 15 bases unmatched. Germline CDR1 is LNHDA and CDR2 is SQIVND (reference sequence). The CDR3 region is CASSAGRRSGGAIEQYF. The CDR3, as DNA: TGTGCCAGTAGTGCCGGTCGTCGTAGCGGGGGGGCCATCGAGCAGTACTTC.

This chain connects TRBV5-1 to TRBJ2-7; D unresolved. Trimming stripped 4 bases from V and 0 bases from J, with 14 bases between. Germline V CDR1 and CDR2: SGHRS, YFSETQ. The length of the CDR3 is 15 residues. The CDR3 protein is CASSPMGVLSYEQYF. DNA for the CDR3: TGCGCCAGCAGCCCAATGGGCGTCCTCTCCTACGAGCAGTACTTC.

CDR3 residues: CASSLAWGGTEAFF. The CDR3 region has the DNA TGTGCCAGCAGCTTAGCATGGGGGGGCACTGAAGCTTTCTTT. This chain uses TRBV7-9 with TRBJ1-1, with a tentative D call TRBD1 (5 bases). Germline V CDR1 and CDR2: SEHNR, FQNEAQ (reference sequence). This CDR3 spans 14 amino acids. V was shortened by 0 bases and J by 4 bases, with 9 bases between the two germline ends.

J is TRBJ2-3 and V is TRBV10-3; D unresolved. The V end was cut by 10 bases, the J end by 3 bases, with 20 bases between. The CDR3 is made up of 15 amino acids. Germline loops: CDR1 ENHRY, CDR2 SYGVKD. The CDR3 spells CATSSRLLMTDTQYF. CDR3 nucleotide sequence: TGTGCCACCTCAAGCCGACTGCTGATGACAGATACGCAGTATTTT.

V usage is TRBV5-1 and J usage is TRBJ1-1, with 8 bases identical to TRBD1. With V trimmed by 6 bases and J by 6 bases, 13 bases remained unmatched. The CDR3 totals 15 residues. Germline CDR1 reads SGHRS; CDR2 reads YFSETQ. DNA for the CDR3: TGCGCCAGCAACCCCCGACAGGGGTTAAGGGCTGAAGCTTTCTTT. Its protein product is CASNPRQGLRAEAFF.

This clone is a singleton in its sample. CDR3 sequence (DNA): TGTGCCAGCAGGGACCCAGGGCGGGGAGAAAAACTGTTTTTT. Amino acid sequence: CASRDPGRGEKLFF. This rearrangement joins TRBV6-5 to TRBJ1-4, with D maybe TRBD1 (5 bases). Germline V lookup: CDR1 MNHEY, CDR2 SVGAGI. Between the trimmed V and J ends, which lost 6 bases and 8 bases, there was a span of 16 bases. This CDR3 is 14 amino acids long.

The CDR3 nucleotides read TGCGCCAGCAGCCCCGGACTAGCGGGGGGCCCTAGCTCCTACAATGAGCAGTTCTTC. Its translation: CASSPGLAGGPSSYNEQFF. The rearrangement joins TRBV4-1 to TRBJ2-1, with TRBD2 matching over 14 bases. Trimming removed 4 bases from V and 0 bases from J; junction bases left unmatched: 8. The germline gives CDR1 MGHRA, CDR2 YSYEKL. The CDR3 is made up of 19 amino acids.

The CDR3 protein is CASSERRGNTEAFF. The CDR3 DNA reads TGTGCCAGCAGTGAACGCCGGGGAAACACTGAAGCTTTCTTT. This rearrangement joins TRBV6-1 to TRBJ1-1; no definite D call. There are 14 residues in the CDR3. V gave up 2 bases and J gave up 2 bases, with 9 bases separating them. The germline V gene has CDR1 MNHNS and CDR2 SASEGT.

In regard to this clone: A much more abundant neighbour one base away suggests this may be a read error. V is TRBV6-6 and J is TRBJ2-3; D not resolved. V was clipped by 6 bases and J by 3 bases, with 7 bases between them. CDR3 length: 12 amino acids. Germline loops: CDR1 MNHNY, CDR2 SVGAGI (reference sequence). Here the CDR3 reads CASSHETDTQYF. CDR3 nucleotide sequence: TGTGCCAGCAGCCACGAGACAGATACGCAGTATTTT.